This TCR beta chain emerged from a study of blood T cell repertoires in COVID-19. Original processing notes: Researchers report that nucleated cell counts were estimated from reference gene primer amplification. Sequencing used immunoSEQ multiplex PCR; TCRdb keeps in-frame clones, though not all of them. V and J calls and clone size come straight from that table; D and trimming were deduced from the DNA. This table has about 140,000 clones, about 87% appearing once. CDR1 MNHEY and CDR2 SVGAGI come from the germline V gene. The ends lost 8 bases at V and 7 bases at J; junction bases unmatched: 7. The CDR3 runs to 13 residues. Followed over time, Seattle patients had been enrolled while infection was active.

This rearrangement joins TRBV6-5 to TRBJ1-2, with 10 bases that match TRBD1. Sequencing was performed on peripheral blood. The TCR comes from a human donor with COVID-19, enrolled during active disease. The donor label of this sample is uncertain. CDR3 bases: TGTGCCAGCGGGGACAGGGGCGGCTCTGGCTACACCTTC. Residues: CASGDRGGSGYTF.